The TCR beta chain described here comes from a study of blood T cell repertoires in COVID-19. In the study overall: Collection of acute and convalescent COVID-19 samples took place in the United States, Italy and Spain. Nucleic acid was either cDNA or gDNA, and it came from T cells, B-cell-depleted T cells, or PBMCs.

V lost 0 bases and J lost 4; bases outside the gene matches: 10. Germline V lookup: CDR1 LNHDA, CDR2 SQIVND (reference sequence). This CDR3 is built from 17 residues. Authors' processing steps: Amplified reference gene primers provided the basis for estimating nucleated cell counts. Data came from immunoSEQ multiplex PCR; TCRdb stores just in-frame clones and leaves some out. Clonal size and the V and J genes are those of that table, whereas D and trimming came from the DNA. Of some 150,000 clones in the sample, more than 85% were seen once. The V and J genes are TRBV19 and TRBJ2-7; TRBD1 matches 9 bases. This TCR was recovered from a woman in her sixties or seventies with acute or convalescent COVID-19. Source material: peripheral blood. The CDR3 nucleotides read TGTGCCAGTAGTATAGATAGAATGGGGACAGGGCATTACGAGCAGTACGTC. Protein sequence: CASSIDRMGTGHYEQYV.